One and the same sample provided the 21 T cell receptor beta chains below, sequenced in a study of blood T cell repertoires in COVID-19. The repertoire was sequenced with immunoSEQ multiplex PCR; TCRdb's copy has only in-frame clones and lacks some. This table holds 9,500 to 15,000 clones, more than 80% found once. Input material: peripheral blood. The receptors originated from a human donor in a cohort sampled during active COVID-19.

The chain carries TRBV3-1 (or the pseudogene TRBV3-2) and TRBJ2-3, with a possible D match to TRBD1 (6 bases). CDR3 size: 16 residues. The V and J ends lost 0 bases and 1 base respectively, with 11 bases between them. The germline gives CDR1 LGHDT, CDR2 YNNKEL (reference sequence). CDR3 sequence reads: CASSQDGGQRTDTQYF. The CDR3 nucleotides read TGTGCCAGCAGCCAAGATGGGGGCCAGCGCACAGATACGCAGTATTTT.

This chain joins TRBV14 and TRBJ2-3, with 7 nucleotides matching TRBD1. This CDR3 is 21 amino acids long. The trim removed 0 bases at V and 3 bases at J, leaving 21 bases unmatched. Per germline, CDR1 SGHDN and CDR2 FVKESK. The CDR3 coding sequence is TGTGCCAGCAGCCAAGATGGATTGGACAGGTTTAGGCCCCACCTAACAGATACGCAGTATTTT. Its protein product is CASSQDGLDRFRPHLTDTQYF.

J is TRBJ1-2 and V is TRBV30, with 9 bases matching TRBD1. Germline V gives CDR1 GTSNPN, CDR2 SVGIG (reference sequence). The CDR3 sequence is 16 residues long. The trim removed 8 bases at V and 4 bases at J, leaving 17 bases unmatched. Written as DNA, the CDR3 is TGTGCCCATCAAGCCAGAGGGACAGGGTATGGCTATGGCTACACCTTC. This codes for CAHQARGTGYGYGYTF.

This clone was counted between two and nine times. This chain links TRBV6-1 with TRBJ1-5; D gene unclear. This CDR3 is built from 13 residues. Between the trimmed V and J ends, which lost 2 bases and 4 bases, there was a span of 6 bases. Germline V CDR1 and CDR2: MNHNS, SASEGT. The CDR3 reads CASSESGNQPQHF. The CDR3 region has the DNA TGTGCCAGCAGTGAATCGGGGAATCAGCCCCAGCATTTT.

The rearrangement uses TRBV11-2 and TRBJ2-5; 9 nucleotides agree with TRBD2. This CDR3 spans 14 amino acids. J was trimmed by 5 bases and V by 4 bases; bases with no gene match: 5. Germline values: CDR1 SGHAT, CDR2 FQNNGV. The CDR3 sequence: CASSSGTSRETQYF. DNA of the CDR3: TGTGCCAGCAGCTCCGGGACTAGCCGGGAGACCCAGTACTTC.

This clone was observed a handful of times. The V gene is TRBV25-1, the J gene TRBJ2-2, with D possibly TRBD1 on 6 matching bases. Per the germline V gene, CDR1 is MGHDK and CDR2 is SYGVNS. Between the trimmed V and J ends, which lost 5 bases and 3 bases, there was a span of 16 bases. The CDR3 has 16 amino acids. The CDR3 sequence is CASSTIGTLDTGELFF. CDR3 DNA sequence: TGTGCCAGCAGTACGATCGGGACACTTGACACCGGGGAGCTGTTTTTT.

The chain recombines TRBV18 with TRBJ2-6; D perhaps matches TRBD2 (6 bases). Trimming shortened V by 6 bases and J by 4 bases, and 16 bases separated the two germline ends. CDR3 size: 16 residues. Germline V gene data show CDR1 as KGHSH and CDR2 as LQKENI. The CDR3 protein is CASSQNGGAGANVLTF. CDR3 in DNA: TGTGCCAGCTCCCAAAATGGAGGGGCAGGGGCCAACGTCCTGACTTTC. The whole variable domain, remainder taken from reference TRBV18 and TRBJ2-6, is NAGVMQNPRHLVRRRGQEARLRCSPMKGHSHVYWYRQLPEEGLKFMVYLQKENIIDESGMPKERFSAEFPKEGPSILRIQQVVRGDSAAYFCASSQNGGAGANVLTFGAGSRLTVL.

The rearrangement joins TRBV7-9 to TRBJ2-7, with 8 positions matching TRBD1. The CDR3 consists of 15 residues. Looked up from germline, CDR1 is SEHNR and CDR2 is FQNEAQ (reference sequence). The V and J ends lost 4 bases and 2 bases, in that order; junction bases with no gene match: 7. The CDR3 DNA reads TGTGCCAGCAGCTGGGCCGGGACAGGAGCCTACGAGCAGTACTTC. It codes for CASSWAGTGAYEQYF.

This sequence joins TRBV3-1 (or the pseudogene TRBV3-2) and TRBJ2-1, with D hard to call. Between the trimmed V and J ends, which lost 1 base and 9 bases, there was a span of 4 bases. Germline V gene sequence: CDR1 LGHDT, CDR2 YNNKEL (reference sequence). The CDR3 is 11 residues long. In DNA form, the CDR3 reads TGTGCCAGCAGCCAAGCGGGTGAGCAGTTCTTC. Translation: CASSQAGEQFF.

The J gene is TRBJ1-5, the V gene TRBV3-1 (or the pseudogene TRBV3-2); D might be TRBD1 (5 bases). Between the trimmed V and J ends, which lost 1 base and 6 bases, there was a span of 13 bases. CDR1 and CDR2 from the germline V gene are LGHDT and YNNKEL (reference sequence). CDR3 length: 15 residues. The CDR3 sequence: CASSQGAGRGQPQHF. The CDR3 DNA sequence: TGTGCCAGCAGCCAAGGGGCAGGGCGTGGTCAGCCCCAGCATTTT.

This clone showed up just once. Other DNA sequences in this sample translate to the same CDR3. The chain recombines TRBV11-2 with TRBJ2-1, with 11 bases matching TRBD2. The J segment lost 4 bases and the V segment lost 9 bases, leaving 2 bases of the junction unmatched. This CDR3 is built from 13 residues. Germline assignment: CDR1 SGHAT and CDR2 FQNNGV. CDR3 amino acids: CASTSGGYNEQFF. The CDR3, as DNA: TGTGCCAGTACTAGCGGGGGATACAATGAGCAGTTCTTC.

The chain couples TRBV30 to TRBJ2-7; TRBD2 is a possible D gene (7 bases). The CDR3 sequence is 13 residues long. Germline assignment: CDR1 GTSNPN and CDR2 SVGIG (reference sequence). Trimming cost V 0 bases and J 6 bases, with 12 bases left between them. CDR3 coding DNA: TGTGCCTGGAGTGTAACGGGGGGCCTCGAGCAGTACTTC. As protein: CAWSVTGGLEQYF.

This rearrangement joins TRBV19 to TRBJ2-5; TRBD1 aligns across 10 bases. Germline V lookup: CDR1 LNHDA, CDR2 SQIVND (reference sequence). Trimming cost V 1 base and J 5 bases; bases outside gene matches: 1. CDR3 size: 14 residues. The CDR3 protein is CASSIGQGAETQYF. In nucleotides, the CDR3 is TGTGCCAGTAGTATAGGACAGGGGGCTGAGACCCAGTACTTC.

This clone was seen more than once but under ten times. CDR3 sequence: CASSLGTGYNEQFF. The CDR3 DNA is TGTGCCAGTAGTCTGGGGACAGGATACAATGAGCAGTTCTTC. The rearrangement joins TRBV19 to TRBJ2-1; 8 bases are a match to TRBD1. Trimming removed 5 bases from V and 4 bases from J; junction bases left unmatched: 4. From germline, CDR1 is LNHDA and CDR2 SQIVND (reference sequence). This CDR3 contains 14 residues. The complete variable domain, with remaining parts taken from reference TRBV19 and TRBJ2-1, reads DGGITQSPKYLFRKEGQNVTLSCEQNLNHDAMYWYRQDPGQGLRLIYYSQIVNDFQKGDIAEGYSVSREKKESFPLTVTSAQKNPTAFYLCASSLGTGYNEQFFGPGTRLTVL.

The V call is TRBV2, the J call TRBJ1-5; D might be TRBD1 (5 bases). The CDR3 totals 13 residues. CDR1 is SNHLY, CDR2 FYNNEI, per germline. V dropped 4 bases and J dropped 6 bases, with 10 bases sitting between them. The CDR3 nucleotides are TGTGCCAGCAGTGCGGGGGAGAGTCAGCCCCAGCATTTT. It yields the protein CASSAGESQPQHF.

The chain recombines TRBV3-1 (or the pseudogene TRBV3-2) with TRBJ2-7; D ambiguous. Per the germline V gene, CDR1 is LGHDT and CDR2 is YNNKEL (reference sequence). The germline V and J ends were trimmed by 1 base and 6 bases, with 16 bases remaining between them. CDR3 length: 15 residues. CDR3 in amino acids: CASSQGEIAGGEQYF. The CDR3 bases are TGTGCCAGCAGCCAAGGCGAAATAGCTGGTGGCGAGCAGTACTTC.

This clone showed up just a few times. The genes are TRBV5-1 and TRBJ1-2; D may be TRBD1 (5 bases). The CDR3 is made up of 11 amino acids. V dropped 2 bases and J dropped 10 bases, with 9 bases sitting between them. The germline gives CDR1 SGHRS, CDR2 YFSETQ. The CDR3 here is CASSFDSAYTF. The CDR3 nucleotides read TGCGCCAGCAGCTTTGACAGTGCCTACACCTTC.

J is TRBJ2-1 and V is TRBV5-6; D possibly corresponds to TRBD1 (7 bases). Germline V gene lookup returns CDR1 SGHDT and CDR2 YYEEEE. V was cut by 1 base and J by 6 bases, with 14 bases left in between. The CDR3 length is 15 residues. The CDR3 DNA reads as TGTGCCAGCAGCTTGCCAGGGGGGCAATTCAATGAGCAGTTCTTC. Its protein product is CASSLPGGQFNEQFF.

The chain uses TRBV6-5 and TRBJ1-1, with 11 bases identical to TRBD1. Germline lookup yields CDR1 MNHEY and CDR2 SVGAGI. This CDR3 is built from 14 residues. V lost 4 bases and J lost 7; bases outside the gene matches: 5. The CDR3 loop is CASSSRDRGFEAFF. In DNA form, the CDR3 reads TGTGCCAGCAGTTCCCGGGACAGGGGGTTTGAAGCTTTCTTT.

The chain joins TRBV7-8 to TRBJ2-7, with 10 bases matching TRBD2. The CDR3 sequence is 17 residues long. Per the germline V gene, CDR1 is SGHVS and CDR2 is FQNEAQ. V lost 4 bases to trimming and J lost 9 bases; unmatched junction nucleotides: 18. The CDR3 DNA is TGTGCCAGCAGCTCGGGCGCGGAGGTAGCGGGGGGCCGGGGGCAGTACTTC. Translating gives CASSSGAEVAGGRGQYF.

V usage is TRBV10-1 and J usage is TRBJ1-3, with D tentatively TRBD1 (6 bases). V shed 4 bases and J shed 0 bases, with 10 bases lying between them. The CDR3 runs to 15 residues. The germline V gene encodes CDR1 WNHNN and CDR2 SYGVQD (reference sequence). CDR3 in amino acids: CASSVEDSSGNTIYF. CDR3 DNA: TGCGCCAGCAGTGTTGAGGACAGCTCTGGAAACACCATATATTTT.